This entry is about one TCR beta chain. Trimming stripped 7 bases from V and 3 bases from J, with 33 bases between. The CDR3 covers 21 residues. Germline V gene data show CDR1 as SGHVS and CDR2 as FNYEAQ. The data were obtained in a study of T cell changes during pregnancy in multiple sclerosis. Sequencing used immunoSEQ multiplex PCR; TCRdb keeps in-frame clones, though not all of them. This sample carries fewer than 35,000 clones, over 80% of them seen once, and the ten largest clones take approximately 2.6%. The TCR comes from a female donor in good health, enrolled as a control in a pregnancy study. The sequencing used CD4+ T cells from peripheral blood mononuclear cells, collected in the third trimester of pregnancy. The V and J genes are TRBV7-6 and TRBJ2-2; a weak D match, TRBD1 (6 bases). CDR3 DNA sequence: TGTGCCAGCACCTACATTCCGGTTGGACAGAGCTCGCAAGTTGACACCGGGGAGCTGTTTTTT. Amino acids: CASTYIPVGQSSQVDTGELFF.